Following are 28 T cell receptor beta chains from one sample sequenced in a study of blood T cell repertoires in COVID-19. Libraries were prepared by immunoSEQ multiplex PCR; TCRdb keeps only in-frame clonotypes and omits some of them. The sample lists tens of thousands of clones; approximately 80% were seen once. The specimen was peripheral blood. The receptors originated from a man aged 45-65 years with COVID-19, enrolled during active disease.

The CDR3: CASKERGDQETQYF. CDR3 coding DNA: TGCGCCAGCAAGGAACGGGGGGACCAAGAGACCCAGTACTTC. The gene calls are TRBV5-1 and TRBJ2-5, with 7 bases aligning to TRBD2. Germline-derived CDR1 and CDR2 are SGHRS and YFSETQ. The V gene end was trimmed by 6 bases and the J gene end by 0 bases; junction bases not matched to a gene: 5. The CDR3 spans 14 residues.

The rearrangement uses TRBV29-1 and TRBJ2-2, with D maybe TRBD1 (6 bases). V dropped 4 bases and J dropped 8 bases, with 11 bases sitting between them. The CDR3 has 12 residues. CDR1 and CDR2 from the germline V gene are SQVTM and ANQGSEA. The CDR3 here is CSVATGLGELFF. The CDR3 nucleotides read TGCAGCGTTGCCACAGGGTTGGGGGAGCTGTTTTTT.

The V gene is TRBV3-1 (or the pseudogene TRBV3-2), the J gene TRBJ2-1; D is perhaps TRBD2 (5 bases). V dropped 4 bases and J dropped 5 bases, with 9 bases sitting between them. In germline, CDR1 is LGHDT, CDR2 YNNKEL (reference sequence). The CDR3 sequence is 13 residues long. The DNA for the CDR3 is TGTGCCAGCAGCCTGTGGGAGAACAATGAGCAGTTCTTC. Its protein product is CASSLWENNEQFF.

This chain uses TRBV27 with TRBJ1-2, with D possibly matching TRBD1 (5 bases). V lost 5 bases to trimming and J lost 1 base, with 20 bases between them. The CDR3 loop spans 17 amino acids. CDR1 is MNHEY, CDR2 SMNVEV, per germline (reference sequence). The CDR3 loop reads CASSRLTPGLYNYGYTF. The CDR3 coding sequence is TGTGCCAGCAGTCGACTCACCCCGGGACTCTATAACTATGGCTACACCTTC.

The sample holds a few counts of this clone. V is TRBV7-9 and J is TRBJ2-1, with TRBD2 matching 10 bases. With 6 bases clipped from V and 4 bases from J, the junction kept 9 bases outside the gene matches. Germline assignment: CDR1 SEHNR and CDR2 FQNEAQ (reference sequence). This CDR3 comprises 16 residues. As DNA, the CDR3 is TGTGCCAGCAGACCCGAGCGGGGGGGAAAATACAATGAGCAGTTCTTC. It specifies CASRPERGGKYNEQFF.

The chain couples TRBV5-1 to TRBJ2-7; 12 positions match TRBD2. Trimming took 0 bases from V and 7 from J; bases not matched to a gene: 14. The CDR3 is 18 amino acids. The germline V gene has CDR1 SGHRS and CDR2 YFSETQ. The CDR3 DNA reads TGCGCCAGCAGCTTGGTGATCTCCACTAGCGGGGGGTCTGGGGAGCAGTACTTC. Its translation is CASSLVISTSGGSGEQYF.

As for this clone: Different DNA sequences within this sample yield the same CDR3. The chain carries TRBV6-2 or TRBV6-3 and TRBJ2-7; unclear D gene. Germline V gene sequence: CDR1 MNHEY, CDR2 SVGEGT. Trimming pared 3 bases from V and 3 bases from J, leaving 3 bases between. This CDR3 is 11 amino acids long. Here the CDR3 DNA reads TGTGCCAGCAGTTATCTCTACGAGCAGTACTTC. Protein sequence: CASSYLYEQYF.

CDR3 in amino acids: CASSFNGATYEQYF. CDR3 bases: TGTGCCAGCAGCTTTAATGGGGCTACCTACGAGCAGTACTTC. J is TRBJ2-7 and V is TRBV7-2; the D gene is possibly TRBD1 (5 bases). Trimming cost V 3 bases and J 2 bases, with 11 bases left between them. Germline assignment: CDR1 SGHTA and CDR2 FQGNSA. There are 14 residues in the CDR3.

The chain uses TRBV6-5 and TRBJ1-2; 8 bases match TRBD1. The CDR3 has 15 residues. The ends lost 5 bases at V and 5 bases at J; junction bases unmatched: 10. From germline, CDR1 is MNHEY and CDR2 SVGAGI. This CDR3 reads CASSTDRGSLYGYTF. CDR3 nucleotide sequence: TGTGCCAGCAGTACAGACAGGGGTAGTTTGTATGGCTACACCTTC.

J is TRBJ2-4 and V is TRBV28; 10 bases align to TRBD2. The length of the CDR3 is 19 residues. Germline CDR1 and CDR2: MDHEN and SYDVKM. V lost 5 bases to trimming and J lost 0 bases; unmatched junction nucleotides: 13. CDR3 bases: TGTGCCAGCAGTCCCCTAGCGGGGGACCTTACCATAGCCAAAAACATTCAGTACTTC. Its translation: CASSPLAGDLTIAKNIQYF.

This sequence joins TRBV5-6 and TRBJ1-4, with TRBD1 as a possible D gene (6 bases). V was clipped by 2 bases and J by 2 bases, with 19 bases between them. The germline V gene has CDR1 SGHDT and CDR2 YYEEEE. This CDR3 is 18 amino acids long. CDR3 DNA: TGTGCCAGCAGCTTTAAGTCGCGGGGGCATCGGACTAATGAAAAACTGTTTTTT. This translates into CASSFKSRGHRTNEKLFF.

The chain combines TRBV4-3 with TRBJ1-4, with a possible D match to TRBD1 (6 bases). The CDR3 loop spans 15 amino acids. Between the trimmed V and J ends, which lost 0 bases and 15 bases, there was a span of 20 bases. CDR1 is LGHNA and CDR2 is YSLEER in the germline V gene. The CDR3 is CASSQDSNRALMLFF. The CDR3 DNA reads as TGCGCCAGCAGCCAAGATTCCAACAGGGCTCTAATGTTGTTTTTT.

V is TRBV7-9 and J is TRBJ1-2; perhaps TRBD1 as D (5 bases). Germline assignment: CDR1 SEHNR and CDR2 FQNEAQ (reference sequence). The V end lost 5 bases, the J end lost 8 bases, and 18 bases lay between the germline ends. The CDR3 runs to 14 residues. The chain's CDR3 is CASSPHEGLSGYTF. The CDR3 DNA follows: TGTGCCAGCAGCCCCCACGAGGGACTCTCCGGCTACACCTTC.

This sequence joins TRBV9 and TRBJ2-7; 9 bases are a match to TRBD2. Per germline, CDR1 SGDLS and CDR2 YYNGEE. There are 16 residues in the CDR3. The J segment lost 6 bases and the V segment lost 3 bases, leaving 13 bases of the junction unmatched. The CDR3 DNA follows: TGTGCCAGCAGCGCCTCTGAGCGGGGGGTTTCTGGCGAGCAGTACTTC. Protein product: CASSASERGVSGEQYF. Full variable domain (missing parts from reference TRBV9 and TRBJ2-7): DSGVTQTPKHLITATGQRVTLRCSPRSGDLSVYWYQQSLDQGLQFLIQYYNGEERAKGNILERFSAQQFPDLHSELNLSSLELGDSALYFCASSASERGVSGEQYFGPGTRLTVT.

The chain combines TRBV19 with TRBJ1-1; 12 bases map to TRBD1. CDR3 size: 17 residues. Germline CDR1 and CDR2: LNHDA and SQIVND (reference sequence). Trimming cost V 4 bases and J 1 base; bases outside gene matches: 7. CDR3 region: CASSKGTGGYWNTEAFF. CDR3 sequence (DNA): TGTGCCAGTAGTAAAGGGACAGGGGGCTATTGGAACACTGAAGCTTTCTTT.

The chain links TRBV7-3 to TRBJ1-1, with TRBD1 as a possible D gene (6 bases). V was pared by 5 bases and J by 5 bases, with 21 bases between. The CDR3 consists of 16 residues. Germline V gene lookup returns CDR1 SGHTA and CDR2 FQGTGA. CDR3 sequence reads: CASSRSPDEGGTEAFF. DNA for the CDR3: TGTGCCAGCAGCCGCTCCCCGGATGAGGGGGGGACTGAAGCTTTCTTT.

V is TRBV27 and J is TRBJ2-1; 7 nucleotides match TRBD1. Germline assignment: CDR1 MNHEY and CDR2 SMNVEV (reference sequence). CDR3 length equals 15 residues. The junction had 7 bases not matched to a gene; V was cut back by 3 bases and J by 5 bases. The CDR3 nucleotides are TGTGCCAGCAGTTTCTACCAGGGGGACCACAATGAGCAGTTCTTC. Its translation: CASSFYQGDHNEQFF.

The chain couples TRBV21-1 to TRBJ2-6; the table gives TRBD2 as D, unverified against the DNA. TRBV21-1 is termed a pseudogene. The CDR3 contains 17 residues. The CDR3 nucleotides are TGTGCCAGCAGCAAAGCTGGGGGGGTGCGATGGGCCAACGTCCTGACTTTC. Translating gives CASSKAGGVRWANVLTF.

This chain links TRBV5-1 with TRBJ1-5, with D perhaps matching TRBD1 (6 bases). Germline CDR1 and CDR2: SGHRS and YFSETQ. V was clipped by 0 bases and J by 2 bases, with 9 bases between them. CDR3 length equals 15 residues. CDR3: CASSLESGGNQPQHF. The DNA for the CDR3 is TGCGCCAGCAGCTTGGAGTCAGGGGGCAATCAGCCCCAGCATTTT.

This clone was recorded only once. The V gene is TRBV30, the J gene TRBJ1-6; 9 bases agree with TRBD1. Trimming took 5 bases from V and 8 from J; bases not matched to a gene: 4. Per germline, CDR1 GTSNPN and CDR2 SVGIG (reference sequence). The CDR3 length is 13 residues. DNA for the CDR3: TGTGCCTGGGGGGACAGGGTCTATTCACCCCTCCACTTT. Protein sequence: CAWGDRVYSPLHF.

This chain links TRBV19 with TRBJ2-1, with 7 bases matching TRBD1. After removal of 5 bases from V and 8 bases from J, the junction contained 9 bases not matched to a gene. Looked up from germline, CDR1 is LNHDA and CDR2 is SQIVND (reference sequence). The CDR3 covers 14 residues. CDR3 DNA sequence: TGTGCCAGTAGTTCCCACGACAGGGCTCATGAGCAGTTCTTC. Translating gives CASSSHDRAHEQFF.

The chain couples TRBV2 to TRBJ1-4; D ambiguous. Trimming shortened V by 6 bases and J by 8 bases, and 16 bases separated the two germline ends. From germline, CDR1 is SNHLY and CDR2 FYNNEI. CDR3 length equals 14 residues. Here the CDR3 reads CASRLTGVEEKLFF. DNA of the CDR3: TGTGCCAGCAGGTTGACGGGTGTAGAAGAAAAACTGTTTTTT. Full variable domain (missing parts from reference TRBV2 and TRBJ1-4): EPEVTQTPSHQVTQMGQEVILRCVPISNHLYFYWYRQILGQKVEFLVSFYNNEISEKSEIFDDQFSVERPDGSNFTLKIRSTKLEDSAMYFCASRLTGVEEKLFFGSGTQLSVL.

The rearrangement uses TRBV7-3 and TRBJ2-3; 7 bases agree with TRBD1. The germline V gene encodes CDR1 SGHTA and CDR2 FQGTGA. This CDR3 is built from 17 residues. Trimming took 1 base from V and 4 from J; bases not matched to a gene: 11. CDR3 residues: CASSLNVQRTGADTQYF. Here the CDR3 DNA reads TGTGCCAGCAGCTTAAACGTCCAGAGGACAGGAGCAGATACGCAGTATTTT.

This clone was observed a single time. The V gene is TRBV4-2, the J gene TRBJ2-7; D is unclear. The CDR3 spans 13 residues. CDR1 and CDR2 (germline): LGHNA, YNFKEQ. Trimming took off 2 bases at V and 1 base at J, with 6 bases between the two ends. Here the CDR3 DNA reads TGTGCCAGCAGCCAATTGCAGTCCTACGAGCAGTACTTC. It yields the protein CASSQLQSYEQYF.

CDR3 sequence (DNA): TGTGCCAGCAGCTTGGTAATTGGGGGGGAGCAGTACTTC. Protein sequence: CASSLVIGGEQYF. The chain carries TRBV5-4 and TRBJ2-7; a weak D match, TRBD2 (6 bases). Looked up from germline, CDR1 is SGHNT and CDR2 is YYREEE (reference sequence). V lost 0 bases and J lost 7, with 11 bases in between. This CDR3 comprises 13 residues.

The CDR3 loop reads CASSNKGGKDNSYEQYF. In DNA form, the CDR3 reads TGTGCCAGCAGCAATAAGGGGGGGAAAGACAACTCCTACGAGCAGTACTTC. The chain links TRBV21-1 to TRBJ2-7; the table's D gene call, TRBD2, was not cross checked with the DNA. TRBV21-1 is annotated as a pseudogene. This CDR3 has 17 residues.

This sequence joins TRBV28 and TRBJ1-4; 8 bases match TRBD1. Germline trimming cut 6 bases from V and 10 bases from J; bases unmatched to any gene: 10. The CDR3 length is 14 residues. The germline V gene has CDR1 MDHEN and CDR2 SYDVKM. DNA for the CDR3: TGTGCCAGCAGATTGACAGGGGTCCTCGGAAAACTGTTTTTT. Encoded protein: CASRLTGVLGKLFF.

The sample holds a few counts of this clone. The V call is TRBV18, the J call TRBJ2-1; tentative D call: TRBD1 (6 bases). CDR3 length equals 13 residues. V lost 8 bases and J 5 bases, leaving 13 bases between the germline ends. Germline loops: CDR1 KGHSH, CDR2 LQKENI. The CDR3 bases are TGTGCCAGCGGGCGGACAGAGAACAATGAGCAGTTCTTC. Its protein is CASGRTENNEQFF.